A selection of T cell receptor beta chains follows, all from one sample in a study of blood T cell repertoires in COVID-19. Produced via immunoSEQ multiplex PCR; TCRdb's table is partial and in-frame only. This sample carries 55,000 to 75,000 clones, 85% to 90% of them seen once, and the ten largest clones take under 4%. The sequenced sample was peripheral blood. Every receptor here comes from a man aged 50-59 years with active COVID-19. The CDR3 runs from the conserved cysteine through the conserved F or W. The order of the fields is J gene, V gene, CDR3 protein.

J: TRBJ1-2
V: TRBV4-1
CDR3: CASSHQASNYGYTF

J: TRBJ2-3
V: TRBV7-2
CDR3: CASSSGEQGAGPTRDTQYF

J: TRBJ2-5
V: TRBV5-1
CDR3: CASSSNLGRETQYF

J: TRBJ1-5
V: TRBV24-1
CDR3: CATSAQGVGQPQHF

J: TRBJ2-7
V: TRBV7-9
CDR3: CASTSHPLLDEQYF

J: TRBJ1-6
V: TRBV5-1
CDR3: CASSPDRQDSPLHF

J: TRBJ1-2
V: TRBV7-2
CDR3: CASSPNRDRGYTF

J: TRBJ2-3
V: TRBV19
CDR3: CASSSPPGVRDTDTQYF

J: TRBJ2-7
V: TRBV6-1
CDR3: CASSEFGTVFSYEQYF

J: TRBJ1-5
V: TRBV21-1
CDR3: CASSRLSQGFPNQPQHF

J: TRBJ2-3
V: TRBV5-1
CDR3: CASSLGTAQDTQYF

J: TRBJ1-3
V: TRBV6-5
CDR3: CASRPGGGPGNTIYF

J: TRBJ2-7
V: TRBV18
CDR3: CASSPDRGRGEQYF

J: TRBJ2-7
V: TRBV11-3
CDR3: CASSRTNNEQYF

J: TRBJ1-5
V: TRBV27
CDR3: CASSLGQGNQPQHF

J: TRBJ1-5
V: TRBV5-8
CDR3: CASSYDRGGGRPQHF

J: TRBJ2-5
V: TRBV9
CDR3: CASSRGGPGETQYF

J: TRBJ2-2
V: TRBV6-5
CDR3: CASRTGGTGELFF

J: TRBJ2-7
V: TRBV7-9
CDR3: CASSFRQSSYEQYF

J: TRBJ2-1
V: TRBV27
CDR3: CASRELAGGRNEQFF

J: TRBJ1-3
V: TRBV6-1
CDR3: CASSGTGLSSGNTIYF

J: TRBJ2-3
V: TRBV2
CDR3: CASSGEVASTDTQYF